The 14 T cell receptor beta chains presented below share a single source sample, sequenced in a study of blood T cells in healthy people across ages. A second PCR, run for about 6 to 11 cycles, used a sample-barcoded 5' primer plus a J-beta primer mix. TCRdb recomputed calls from the 5' RACE reads with MiXCR, one row per CDR3 protein. The sample consists of approximately 1.5 million distinct CDR3 sequences, roughly 32% of them appearing once. Material for sequencing was blood. Source of these receptors: a woman aged 25-40 years in good health.

The J gene is TRBJ1-2, the V gene TRBV12-3 or TRBV12-4; 10 nucleotides agree with TRBD1. V shed 3 bases and J 4 bases; nucleotides not matched to a gene: 8. The CDR3 has 16 residues. CDR3 in amino acids: CASSLTGGIYTYGYTF. CDR3 nucleotide sequence: TGTGCCAGCAGTTTGACAGGGGGCATATATACCTATGGCTACACCTTC.

This chain links TRBV28 with TRBJ1-5; 10 bases are a match to TRBD1. Losses at the gene ends were 2 bases for V and 3 bases for J; bases not matched to a gene: 4. CDR1 and CDR2 (germline): MDHEN, SYDVKM. The CDR3 contains 16 residues. As DNA, the CDR3 is TGTGCCAGCAGTTTACCGGGACAGGGGTTCAATCAGCCCCAGCATTTT. Translation: CASSLPGQGFNQPQHF.

CDR3 in amino acids: CASSLNPGTTEAFF. CDR3 nucleotides: TGTGCCAGCAGCTTAAATCCGGGGACGACTGAAGCTTTCTTT. V usage is TRBV7-3 and J usage is TRBJ1-1, with D possibly TRBD1 on 5 matching bases. Germline assignment: CDR1 SGHTA and CDR2 FQGTGA. This CDR3 has 14 amino acids. Between the trimmed V and J ends, which lost 1 base and 5 bases, there was a span of 11 bases.

This clonotype was counted a few times. The genes are TRBV27 and TRBJ2-3, with unresolved D. CDR3 length equals 13 residues. Trimming cost V 5 bases and J 6 bases, with 12 bases left between them. Germline loops: CDR1 MNHEY, CDR2 SMNVEV (reference sequence). The CDR3 reads CASSALRSDTQYF. The CDR3 nucleotides are TGTGCCAGCAGTGCCCTGAGGTCCGATACGCAGTATTTT.

In this sample, this clonotype turned up once. The chain combines TRBV4-1 with TRBJ1-4; 8 nucleotides agree with TRBD1. Germline assignment: CDR1 MGHRA and CDR2 YSYEKL. After removal of 3 bases from V and 8 bases from J, the junction contained 17 bases not matched to a gene. The CDR3 runs to 18 residues. This chain's CDR3 is CASSHVWTGHYEGEKLFF. CDR3 DNA: TGCGCCAGCAGCCATGTTTGGACAGGGCATTACGAGGGGGAAAAACTGTTTTTT.

This clonotype was counted at least ten times. The chain has TRBV5-4 and TRBJ2-7; the D call may be TRBD1 or TRBD2 (5 bases each). Trimming stripped 1 base from V and 7 bases from J, with 15 bases between. Germline V gene data show CDR1 as SGHNT and CDR2 as YYREEE (reference sequence). The CDR3 loop spans 14 amino acids. The CDR3 region has the DNA TGTGCCAGCAGCTTGCCAGGAAGGGGCGGGGAGCAGTACTTC. This sequence encodes CASSLPGRGGEQYF.

This clonotype has a count of ten or more. This CDR3 is CSAGETGANVLTF. The CDR3 DNA sequence: TGCAGCGCAGGGGAAACTGGGGCCAACGTCCTGACTTTC. The chain employs TRBV29-1 and TRBJ2-6; TRBD1 is a possible D gene (6 bases). The CDR3 is made up of 13 amino acids. CDR1 SQVTM and CDR2 ANQGSEA come from the germline V gene. Trimming shortened V by 7 bases and J by 2 bases, and 9 bases separated the two germline ends.

This clonotype was detected only a few times. The chain uses TRBV12-3 or TRBV12-4 and TRBJ2-1; TRBD2 matches 8 bases. CDR3 length: 13 residues. J was trimmed by 7 bases and V by 7 bases; bases with no gene match: 6. The CDR3 reads CASIPGGGNEQFF. The CDR3, as DNA: TGTGCCAGCATTCCCGGGGGGGGAAATGAGCAGTTCTTC.

CDR3 in DNA: TGCGCCAGCAGCATGGGACAGGGGAACACTGAAGCTTTCTTT. Its translation: CASSMGQGNTEAFF. The rearrangement uses TRBV5-1 and TRBJ1-1; 9 bases line up with TRBD1. This CDR3 has 14 amino acids. V shed 4 bases and J 1 base; nucleotides not matched to a gene: 2. CDR1 is SGHRS, CDR2 YFSETQ, per germline.

The chain uses TRBV20-1 and TRBJ1-1; D remains ambiguous. Trimming cost V 0 bases and J 2 bases, with 7 bases left between them. The germline V gene has CDR1 DFQATT and CDR2 SNEGSKA (reference sequence). This CDR3 contains 13 residues. The CDR3 DNA is TGCAGTGCTAGAGACAGTAAAAACACTGAAGCTTTCTTT. Protein product: CSARDSKNTEAFF.

This clonotype was picked up many times. The rearrangement links TRBV11-2 to TRBJ2-1, with 10 bases fitting TRBD2. In germline, CDR1 is SGHAT, CDR2 FQNNGV. J gave up 10 bases and V 0 bases, and 6 bases lay outside the gene matches. This CDR3 comprises 15 residues. In DNA form, the CDR3 reads TGTGCCAGCAGCTTAGAAGTTAGCGGGGGGCCCGAGCAGTTCTTC. As protein: CASSLEVSGGPEQFF.

The rearrangement uses TRBV7-9 and TRBJ1-5; D is unclear. V lost 0 bases and J lost 1, with 13 bases in between. Germline CDR1 SEHNR, CDR2 FQNEAQ (reference sequence). The CDR3 totals 17 residues. CDR3 in DNA: TGTGCCAGCAGCTTAGCGAGAGCAGGAGAAAGCAATCAGCCCCAGCATTTT. Translating it yields CASSLARAGESNQPQHF. Based on the CDR3 plus reference TRBV7-9 and TRBJ1-5, the full variable domain is DTGVSQNPRHKITKRGQNVTFRCDPISEHNRLYWYRQTLGQGPEFLTYFQNEAQLEKSRLLSDRFSAERPKGSFSTLEIQRTEQGDSAMYLCASSLARAGESNQPQHFGDGTRLSIL.

This clonotype was picked up many times. The CDR3 nucleotides are TGTGCCAGCAGCTTAGGAGGGGGCTCCTACGAGCAGTACTTC. This codes for CASSLGGGSYEQYF. The chain uses TRBV7-2 and TRBJ2-7, with D perhaps TRBD1 (6 bases). This CDR3 region has 14 residues. In germline, CDR1 is SGHTA, CDR2 FQGNSA. Between the trimmed V and J ends, which lost 1 base and 0 bases, there was a span of 7 bases.

A few counts support this clonotype. The chain combines TRBV21-1 with TRBJ1-5. TRBV21-1 is a documented pseudogene. The CDR3 is made up of 17 amino acids. CDR3 residues: CASSKLTEGYSNQPQHF. CDR3 coding DNA: TGTGCCAGCAGCAAGCTGACGGAAGGCTATAGCAATCAGCCCCAGCATTTT.